This TCR beta chain was captured by sequencing in a study of blood T cell repertoires in COVID-19. Trimming stripped 3 bases from V and 2 bases from J, with 11 bases between. Germline V gene sequence: CDR1 SGHAT, CDR2 FQNNGV. The CDR3 consists of 15 residues. This table comes from immunoSEQ multiplex PCR, and its TCRdb copy is limited to in-frame clones, with some not included. The sample holds hundreds of thousands of clones; nearly 90% are singletons and the top ten take roughly 16%. The TCR comes from a young man who had been exposed to COVID-19. The sequenced sample consisted of PBMCs or T cells enriched from blood (not recorded which). The chain carries TRBV11-2 and TRBJ2-4; D gene uncertain. The chain's CDR3 is CASSFRPRSKNIQYF. CDR3 DNA: TGTGCCAGCAGCTTTCGGCCCAGGTCCAAAAACATTCAGTACTTC.